What follows is one T cell receptor (beta chain) and its context. This sample was taken from a study of blood T cell repertoires in COVID-19. Overall study: Collection of acute and convalescent COVID-19 samples took place in the United States, Italy and Spain. T cells, B-cell-depleted T cells, or PBMCs supplied cDNA or gDNA.

This CDR3 is built from 13 residues. Trimming cost V 6 bases and J 5 bases, with 11 bases left between them. Germline V gene data show CDR1 as MNHEY and CDR2 as SVGAGI. Authors' processing steps: Amplification of reference gene primers provided the estimated nucleated cell counts. Clones were sequenced by immunoSEQ multiplex PCR, and TCRdb holds only the in-frame ones, with some missing. V and J calls and clone size are those listed in that table; D and trimming were worked out from the DNA. The sample lists approximately 150,000 clones; roughly 90% were seen once. The specimen sequenced was peripheral blood. The rearrangement uses TRBV6-5 and TRBJ1-5; D might be TRBD1 (6 bases). This sequence was found in a woman aged 60 to 75 who had recovered from COVID-19. CDR3 in DNA: TGTGCCAGCAGCTCAGGGGTCCATCAGCCCCAGCATTTT. Its translation: CASSSGVHQPQHF.